The sequence of this T cell receptor beta chain was determined in a study of cytomegalovirus exposure and HLA in healthy donors. With respect to this clone: Its specificity is not known. This sample includes further DNA sequences coding for the same CDR3.

Findings and caveats of the study: In a later analysis, HLA-C alleles had the fewest associated TCRs, DRB1 alleles the most. In an earlier analysis, productive rearrangement rates for most beta V segments clustered near 87% or 30%.

The germline V gene has CDR1 KGHSH and CDR2 LQKENI. This CDR3 spans 15 amino acids. V shed 3 bases and J 0 bases; nucleotides not matched to a gene: 4. A multiplex PCR was run with 60 Vbeta primers and 13 Jbeta primers. The data were produced by immunoSEQ multiplex PCR, yet TCRdb's version contains in-frame clones alone and is incomplete. Seen here are 110,000 or so clones, approximately 83% observed once, and the top ten hold roughly 2.6%. The specimen sequenced was PBMCs. The genes are TRBV18 and TRBJ1-1, with TRBD1 matching over 7 bases. This clonotype was obtained from a woman under 30 in good health and CMV-seronegative. The CDR3 DNA reads TGTGCCAGCTCACCGGCACAGGGGTTGAACACTGAAGCTTTCTTT. Its protein product is CASSPAQGLNTEAFF.